This T cell receptor (beta chain) is drawn from a study of CD8+ T cells in alopecia areata. Study as a whole: Dosing spanned 6 to 18 months on tofacitinib, then 6 months off drug.

Study-wide results and caveats: Numerous expanded lesional clones remained in scalp and blood during tofacitinib. TCR sharing was clearer in mice than between patients, perhaps partly owing to patient HLA diversity. Compared with normal scalp, lesional scalp had higher clonality and more expanded CD8+ clones.

Sample treatment: oral pan-JAK inhibitor, 5-10 mg twice daily. Germline CDR1 SGHAT, CDR2 FQNNGV. The CDR3 sequence is 15 residues long. The V gene lost 4 bases and the J gene lost 3 bases, with 13 bases spanning the gap. Sequencing relied on a cDNA template that was reverse transcribed from extracted RNA. Method: immunoSEQ multiplex PCR; TCRdb's copy keeps in-frame clones and lacks some. This table has around 150,000 clones, about three fifths appearing once. Comment on this clone: The antigen remains unidentified.

The source was CD4+ T cells sorted from blood, collected at week 4, from a patient treated with tofacitinib. V usage is TRBV11-2 and J usage is TRBJ1-5; tentative D call: TRBD1 (5 bases). The receptor was derived from a human donor with alopecia areata. CDR3 nucleotides: TGTGCCAGCAGCTCTGGGGGTAGGGACAATCAGCCCCAGCATTTT. Amino acids: CASSSGGRDNQPQHF.